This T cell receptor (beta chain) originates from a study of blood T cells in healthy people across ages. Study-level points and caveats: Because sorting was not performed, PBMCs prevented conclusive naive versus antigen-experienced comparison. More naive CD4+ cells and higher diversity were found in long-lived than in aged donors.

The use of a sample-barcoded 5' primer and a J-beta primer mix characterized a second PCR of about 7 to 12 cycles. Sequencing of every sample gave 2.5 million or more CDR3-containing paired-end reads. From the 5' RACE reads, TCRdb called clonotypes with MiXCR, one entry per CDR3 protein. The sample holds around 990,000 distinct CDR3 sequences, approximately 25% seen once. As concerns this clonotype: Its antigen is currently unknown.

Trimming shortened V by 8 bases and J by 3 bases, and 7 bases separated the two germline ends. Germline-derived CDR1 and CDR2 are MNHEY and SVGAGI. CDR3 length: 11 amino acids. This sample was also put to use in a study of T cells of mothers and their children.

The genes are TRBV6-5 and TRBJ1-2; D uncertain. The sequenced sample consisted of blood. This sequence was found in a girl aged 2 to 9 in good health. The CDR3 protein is CASGEDYGYTF. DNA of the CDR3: TGTGCCAGCGGGGAGGACTATGGCTACACCTTC.